This T cell receptor (beta chain) was sequenced for a study of CXCR3-negative and CXCR3-positive naive CD8 T cells. Broader study findings: Relative to CXCR3-negative naive cells, CXCR3-positive naive cells had more hydrophobic TRB CDR3s.

Subsets of CD8+ T cells were each sorted in triplicate at 300,000 or so cells apiece. Each TRB cDNA library was prepared by 5' RACE (with UMI labels). TCRdb reworked the 5' RACE reads into one entry per CDR3 protein, no DNA. The table for this sample gives about 89,000 distinct CDR3 sequences. Worth noting for this clonotype: What it recognizes is unknown.

The CDR3 consists of 13 residues. This chain uses TRBV12-3 or TRBV12-4 with TRBJ1-1; with no DNA, the TCRdb D assignment of TRBD1 cannot be verified. Sequencing was carried out using naive CXCR3+ CD8+ T cells from blood. Documented subset: CD45RO-CCR7+CD27+CD95- naive CD8+ T cells expressing CXCR3 (TNR3+). The clonotype comes from a human donor in good health. Some clones in this sample may be carry-over from other donors' samples. The CDR3 loop is CASSPVPNTEAFF.